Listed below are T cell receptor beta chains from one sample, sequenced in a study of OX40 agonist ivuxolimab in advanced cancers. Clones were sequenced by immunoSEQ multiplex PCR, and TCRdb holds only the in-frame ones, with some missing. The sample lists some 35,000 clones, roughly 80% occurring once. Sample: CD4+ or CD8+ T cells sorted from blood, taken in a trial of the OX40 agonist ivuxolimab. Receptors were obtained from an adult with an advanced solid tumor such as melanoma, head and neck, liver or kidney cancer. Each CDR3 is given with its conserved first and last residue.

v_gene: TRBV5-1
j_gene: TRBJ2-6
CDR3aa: CASSPAASAGANVLTF

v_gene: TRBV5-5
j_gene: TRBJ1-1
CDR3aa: CASSMGQMNTEAFF

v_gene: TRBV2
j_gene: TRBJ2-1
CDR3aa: CASSESGAVEQFF

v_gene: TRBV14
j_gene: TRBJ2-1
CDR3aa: CASRPRDRGKNEQFF

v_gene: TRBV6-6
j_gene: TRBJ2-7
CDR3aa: CASSSGQGLTYEQYF

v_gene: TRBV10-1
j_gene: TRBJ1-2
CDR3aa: CASSDTGRGYTF

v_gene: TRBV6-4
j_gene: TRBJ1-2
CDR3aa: CASQGTPDGYTF

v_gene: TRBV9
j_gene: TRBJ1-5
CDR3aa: CASSAGTGSQPQHF

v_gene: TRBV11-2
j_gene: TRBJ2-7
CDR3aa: CASSFNRIPQSYEQYF

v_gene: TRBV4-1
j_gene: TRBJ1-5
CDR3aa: CASSQVGGSNQPQHF

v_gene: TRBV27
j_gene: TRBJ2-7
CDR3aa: CASRRGGRDAYEQYF

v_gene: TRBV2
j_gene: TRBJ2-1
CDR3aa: CASSWALDEQFF

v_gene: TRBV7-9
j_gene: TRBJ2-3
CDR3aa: CASIRVREDTQYF

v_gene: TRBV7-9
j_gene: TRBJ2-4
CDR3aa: CASSLRGGAKNIQYF

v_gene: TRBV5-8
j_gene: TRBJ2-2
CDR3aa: CASSLGRLINTGELFF

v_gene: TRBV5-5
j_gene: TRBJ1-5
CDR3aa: CASSSAGTQPQHF

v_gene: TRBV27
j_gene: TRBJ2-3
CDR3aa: CASSASGSGTDTQYF

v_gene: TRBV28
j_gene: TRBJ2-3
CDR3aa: CASSLQGGLADTQYF

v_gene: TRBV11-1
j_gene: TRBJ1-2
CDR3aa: CASSFNYGPSGYGYTF

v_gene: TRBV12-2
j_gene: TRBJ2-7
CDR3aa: CASRLGGRGLYEQYF

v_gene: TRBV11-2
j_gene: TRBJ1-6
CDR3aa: CASSSGTGSPLHF

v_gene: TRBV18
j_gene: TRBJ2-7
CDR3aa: CASRPGTASYEQYF

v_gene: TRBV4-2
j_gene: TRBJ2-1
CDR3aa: CASSQVGAGGPVNEQFF

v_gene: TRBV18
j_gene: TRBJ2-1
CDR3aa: CASSPGTGHPSEQFF

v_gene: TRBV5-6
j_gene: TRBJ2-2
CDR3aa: CASSLNTGELFF

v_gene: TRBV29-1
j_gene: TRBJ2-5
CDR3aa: CSAGPAGVGTQYF

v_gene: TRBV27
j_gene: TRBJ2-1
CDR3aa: CASSFTVGKQFF

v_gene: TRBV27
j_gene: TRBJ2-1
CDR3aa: CASRSYNEQFF

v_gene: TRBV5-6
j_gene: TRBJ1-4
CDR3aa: CASSLMATNEKLFF

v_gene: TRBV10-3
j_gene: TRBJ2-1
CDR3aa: CAISGTGYSYNEQFF

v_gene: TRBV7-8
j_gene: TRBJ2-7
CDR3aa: CASSSLVSSYEQYF

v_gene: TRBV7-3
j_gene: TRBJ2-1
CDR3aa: CASSPYGGEQFF

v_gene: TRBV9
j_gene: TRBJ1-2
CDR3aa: CASSGSRAKRAGYTF

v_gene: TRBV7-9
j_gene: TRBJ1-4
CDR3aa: CASSQWTGGEKLFF

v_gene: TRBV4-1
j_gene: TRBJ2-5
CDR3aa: CASSQGRFGDSQETQYF

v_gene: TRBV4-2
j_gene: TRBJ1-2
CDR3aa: CASSARTGVNGYTF

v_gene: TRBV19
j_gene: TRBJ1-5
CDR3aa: CASSIGGWSSNQPQHF

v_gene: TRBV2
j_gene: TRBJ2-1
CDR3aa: CASSEAGVGNEQFF

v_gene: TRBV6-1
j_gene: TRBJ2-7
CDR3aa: CASSEQGAGYEQYF

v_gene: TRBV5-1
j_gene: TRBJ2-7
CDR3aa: CASSLGTSADYEQYF

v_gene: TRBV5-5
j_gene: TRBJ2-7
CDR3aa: CASSLAGLYEQYF

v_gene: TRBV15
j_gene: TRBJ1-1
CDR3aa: CATSRRGGAELLNTEAFF

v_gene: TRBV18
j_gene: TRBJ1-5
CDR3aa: CASSPGTGGQPQHF

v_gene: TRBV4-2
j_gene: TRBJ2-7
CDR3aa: CASSQDLSGVLSEQYF

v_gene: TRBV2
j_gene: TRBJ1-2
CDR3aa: CASRDRLYGYTF

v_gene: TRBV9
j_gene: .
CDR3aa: CASSVDGTSRYEQYF

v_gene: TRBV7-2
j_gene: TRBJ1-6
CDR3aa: CASSLEWTDDSPLHF

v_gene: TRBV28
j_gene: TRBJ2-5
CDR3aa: CASSLSGVSDQYF

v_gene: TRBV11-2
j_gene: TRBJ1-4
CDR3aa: CASSRSGGGNEKLFF

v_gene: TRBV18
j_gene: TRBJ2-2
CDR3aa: CASSQGLETTGELFF

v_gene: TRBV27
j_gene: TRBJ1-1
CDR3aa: CASSLTRGASTEAFF

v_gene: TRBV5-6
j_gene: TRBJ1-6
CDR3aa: CASSVTGPDSYNSPLHF

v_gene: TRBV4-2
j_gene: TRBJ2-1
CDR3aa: CASSQNNEQFF

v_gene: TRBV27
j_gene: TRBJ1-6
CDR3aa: CASSDPGQGNNSPLHF

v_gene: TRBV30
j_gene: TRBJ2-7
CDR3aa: CAWSVLRGRRAYEQYF